These T cell receptor beta chains were read from a single sample in a study of cytomegalovirus exposure and HLA in healthy donors. Some clones are missing from TCRdb's copy, which holds only in-frame ones; the method was immunoSEQ multiplex PCR. Found here are 180,000 or so clones; the top ten clones hold about 0.8%. Sequencing was performed on PBMCs. The receptor set was obtained from a woman between 18 and 29 years old in good health and CMV-seropositive. The CDR3 runs from the conserved cysteine through the conserved F or W.

v_gene,j_gene,CDR3aa
TRBV6-5,TRBJ2-5,CASRGQRETQYF
TRBV13,TRBJ1-1,CASMQFRGATEAFF
TRBV2,TRBJ1-1,CASSDQGATEAFF
TRBV5-1,TRBJ2-2,CASSLAPNTGELFF
TRBV9,TRBJ1-3,CASSRGDGNTIYF
TRBV19,TRBJ1-1,CASSLLPPRQGNTEAFF
TRBV6-6,TRBJ1-5,CASSSDSYSNQPQHF
TRBV30,TRBJ2-3,CAWSVAADTQYF
TRBV11-3,TRBJ2-7,CASSLGGLTSYEQYF
TRBV4-2,TRBJ2-1,CASSQVSGGEYNEQFF
TRBV7-8,TRBJ1-2,CASSSTGARRTNYGYTF
TRBV9,TRBJ2-3,CASSVDAGAEDTQYF
TRBV14,TRBJ2-1,CASSHHFHNNEQFF
TRBV27,TRBJ1-1,CASKGEGYTEAFF
TRBV19,TRBJ2-1,CASSMGLAGVDEQFF
TRBV5-1,TRBJ1-1,CASSSGSVNTEAFF
TRBV4-2,TRBJ1-2,CASSRTGGGGYTF
TRBV18,TRBJ2-7,CASSPPTGGIDEQYF
TRBV7-9,TRBJ1-2,CASSLDSLQYGYTF
TRBV7-2,TRBJ2-1,CASSPTGTSGYNEQFF
TRBV14,TRBJ1-5,CASSQVWGGPQHF
TRBV29-1,TRBJ1-3,CSVSKGNSGNTIYF
TRBV30,TRBJ1-3,CAWSGKGSGSTIYF
TRBV5-1,TRBJ1-1,CASSPRGRTEAFF
TRBV4-1,TRBJ2-1,CASSQDQATQFF
TRBV11-3,TRBJ2-1,CASSGTSGGAGDNEQFF
TRBV18,TRBJ2-1,CASSPSGLAGASRNEQFF
TRBV5-6,TRBJ1-1,CASSQWDRDVGAFF
TRBV7-2,TRBJ1-2,CASSLAPGQGANYGYTF